The clone carrying this T cell receptor (beta chain) was detected only a few times. This record belongs to a study of blood T cells in healthy people across ages. A J-beta primer mix and a sample-barcoded 5' primer were used in a second PCR of about 6 to 12 cycles. TCRdb re-called the 5' RACE reads with MiXCR, one entry per CDR3 protein. In the table there are more than 650,000 distinct CDR3 sequences, 22% of which are singletons. V gave up 2 bases and J gave up 8 bases; unmatched junction bases: 8. From germline, CDR1 is MNHEY and CDR2 SVGAGI. The CDR3 loop spans 14 amino acids. The chain uses TRBV6-5 and TRBJ1-2; TRBD1 matches 7 bases. This receptor was taken from a man in his 70s in good health. The specimen sequenced was blood. CDR3 nucleotide sequence: TGTGCCAGCAGTTACACGACAGGGCAGGGAGGCTACACCTTC. Protein: CASSYTTGQGGYTF.